The 2 T cell receptor beta chains below were found in one sample sequenced in a study of CD8+ T cells in alopecia areata. cDNA prepared by RNA extraction and subsequent reverse transcription served as the template for sequencing. Here immunoSEQ multiplex PCR was the method, and the copy in TCRdb shows in-frame clones only, minus some. The sample lists some 110,000 clones, about three fifths occurring once. Treatment given: oral pan-JAK inhibitor, 5-10 mg twice daily. The specimen was CD8+ T cells sorted from blood, collected at week 24, from a patient treated with tofacitinib. These receptors all come from a human donor with alopecia areata.

V is TRBV19 and J is TRBJ2-3; 12 bases line up with TRBD1. Germline V gene data show CDR1 as LNHDA and CDR2 as SQIVND (reference sequence). Trimming cost V 6 bases and J 1 base; bases outside gene matches: 5. The CDR3 length is 16 residues. The CDR3 DNA reads TGTGCCAGTAGCTTCGGGGACAGGGGGCGCACAGATACGCAGTATTTT. It specifies CASSFGDRGRTDTQYF.

V usage is TRBV29-1 and J usage is TRBJ2-1; D perhaps matches TRBD1 (5 bases). The CDR3 is made up of 13 amino acids. CDR1 is SQVTM, CDR2 ANQGSEA, per germline. Trimming left V 0 bases short and J 4 bases short, with 7 bases between. The CDR3 region has the DNA TGCAGCGTTGAAGACCGACAGTACAATGAGCAGTTCTTC. This sequence encodes CSVEDRQYNEQFF.